This T cell receptor beta chain derives from a study of blood T cell repertoires in COVID-19. Study in general: The United States, Italy and Spain supplied acute and convalescent COVID-19 samples. T cells, B-cell-depleted T cells, or PBMCs provided the cDNA or gDNA that served as material.

In the study's own analysis: Amplification from reference gene primers served as the basis for estimated nucleated cell counts. Using immunoSEQ multiplex PCR, the repertoire was profiled, and TCRdb retains in-frame clones only, with some absent. The V and J calls and the clone size are those of that table, but D and trimming were determined from the DNA. The table lists around 25,000 clones, 88% of them singletons. This CDR3 contains 17 residues. Per germline, CDR1 LNHDA and CDR2 SQIVND (reference sequence). The junction had 13 bases not matched to a gene; V was cut back by 1 base and J by 9 bases. Sequencing was done on a sample of peripheral blood. The source of this sequence is a woman aged 45-65 years with active COVID-19. The chain couples TRBV19 to TRBJ2-1; TRBD2 matches 9 bases. This CDR3 reads CASSIVGGGRAAGEQFF. The CDR3 DNA reads TGTGCCAGTAGTATAGTAGGGGGCGGGAGGGCCGCGGGTGAGCAGTTCTTC.